These T cell receptor beta chains were read from a single sample in a study of glioma-infiltrating T cells after dendritic cell vaccination. This table comes from immunoSEQ multiplex PCR, and its TCRdb copy is limited to in-frame clones, with some not included. The sample lists around 92,000 clones; about 85% were seen once. Specimen: blood, collected after dendritic cell vaccination. The receptors originated from a human donor with glioblastoma. Both conserved end residues are part of each CDR3. Each record gives: clone size, V gene, J gene, D gene, CDR3 DNA, CDR3 protein. D genes are given only for firm matches. Clone size is stated in some rows and not others, as once, few, many or a class when expanded.

clone_size: -
v_call: TRBV7-8
j_call: TRBJ2-2
d_call: TRBD2
cdr3_nt: TGTGCCAGCAGATTAGCGGGAGAGGGTAACGGGGAGCTGTTTTTT
cdr3_aa: CASRLAGEGNGELFF

clone_size: -
v_call: TRBV4-1
j_call: TRBJ2-3
d_call: TRBD2
cdr3_nt: TGCGCCAGCAGCCAAGATCGGACTAGCGGTCCCACTAGCACAGATACGCAGTATTTT
cdr3_aa: CASSQDRTSGPTSTDTQYF

clone_size: few
v_call: TRBV6-1
j_call: TRBJ1-1
d_call: -
cdr3_nt: TGTGCCAGCAGTGAAGTCGGGGGCGGGAGAAGTGAAGCTTTCTTT
cdr3_aa: CASSEVGGGRSEAFF

clone_size: -
v_call: TRBV5-1
j_call: TRBJ2-7
d_call: TRBD2
cdr3_nt: TGCGCCAGCAGCTGGACTAGCGGGGGATTTTACGAGCAGTACTTC
cdr3_aa: CASSWTSGGFYEQYF

clone_size: -
v_call: TRBV2
j_call: TRBJ1-2
d_call: -
cdr3_nt: TGTGCCAGCAAGACGGGTGTAAACTATGGCTACACCTTC
cdr3_aa: CASKTGVNYGYTF

clone_size: once
v_call: TRBV19
j_call: TRBJ2-5
d_call: TRBD2
cdr3_nt: TGTGCCAGTAGTAGGGCTAGCGGGAATTGGGAGACCCAGTACTTC
cdr3_aa: CASSRASGNWETQYF

clone_size: -
v_call: TRBV5-1
j_call: TRBJ1-4
d_call: -
cdr3_nt: TGCGCCAGCAGACCCGGGGCAGGGGTGTTAGGTAGTGAAAAACTGTTTTTT
cdr3_aa: CASRPGAGVLGSEKLFF

clone_size: -
v_call: TRBV19
j_call: TRBJ1-1
d_call: -
cdr3_nt: TGTGCCAGTACCCCGGGGGGTAAAGCGACTGAAGCTTTCTTT
cdr3_aa: CASTPGGKATEAFF

clone_size: -
v_call: TRBV13
j_call: TRBJ2-6
d_call: -
cdr3_nt: TGTGCCAGCAGCTTAGTTAGTACGACCAACGTCCTGACTTTC
cdr3_aa: CASSLVSTTNVLTF

clone_size: -
v_call: TRBV11-2
j_call: TRBJ2-7
d_call: -
cdr3_nt: TGTGCCAGCAGCTTAGAGTCTGGAGTTGCCTACGAGCAGTACTTC
cdr3_aa: CASSLESGVAYEQYF

clone_size: -
v_call: TRBV14
j_call: TRBJ1-3
d_call: -
cdr3_nt: TGTGCCAGCAGCCAATGGGCTCGGCGGGGGGCGAGGAACACCATATATTTT
cdr3_aa: CASSQWARRGARNTIYF